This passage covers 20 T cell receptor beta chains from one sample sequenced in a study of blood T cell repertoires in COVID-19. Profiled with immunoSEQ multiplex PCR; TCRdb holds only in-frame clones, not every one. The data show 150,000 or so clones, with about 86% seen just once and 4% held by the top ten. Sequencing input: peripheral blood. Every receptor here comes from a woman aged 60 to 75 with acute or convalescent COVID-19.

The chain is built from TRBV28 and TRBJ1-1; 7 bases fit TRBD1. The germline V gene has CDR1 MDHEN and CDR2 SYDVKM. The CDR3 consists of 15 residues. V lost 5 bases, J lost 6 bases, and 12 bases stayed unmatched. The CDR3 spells CASSIRDSGSSEAFF. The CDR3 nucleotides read TGTGCCAGCAGTATACGGGACAGCGGTTCGTCTGAAGCTTTCTTT. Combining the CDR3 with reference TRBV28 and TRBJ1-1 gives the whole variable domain DVKVTQSSRYLVKRTGEKVFLECVQDMDHENMFWYRQDPGLGLRLIYFSYDVKMKEKGDIPEGYSVSREKKERFSLILESASTNQTSMYLCASSIRDSGSSEAFFGQGTRLTVV.

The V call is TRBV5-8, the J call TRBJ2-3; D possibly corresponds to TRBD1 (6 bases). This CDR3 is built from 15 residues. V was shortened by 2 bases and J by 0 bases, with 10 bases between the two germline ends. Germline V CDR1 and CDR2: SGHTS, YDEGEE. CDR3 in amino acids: CASSFWQGSTDTQYF. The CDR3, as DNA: TGTGCCAGCAGCTTCTGGCAGGGGAGCACAGATACGCAGTATTTT. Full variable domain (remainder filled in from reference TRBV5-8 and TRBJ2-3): EAGVTQSPTHLIKTRGQQATLRCSPISGHTSVYWYQQALGLGLQFLLWYDEGEERNRGNFPPRFSGRQFPNYSSELNVNALELEDSALYLCASSFWQGSTDTQYFGPGTRLTVL.

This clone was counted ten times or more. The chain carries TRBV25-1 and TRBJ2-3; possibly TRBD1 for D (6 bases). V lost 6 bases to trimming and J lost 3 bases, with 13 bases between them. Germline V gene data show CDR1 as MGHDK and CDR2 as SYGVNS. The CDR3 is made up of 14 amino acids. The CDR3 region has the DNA TGTGCCAGCAGCTTAGGGGGAAGGACAGATACGCAGTATTTT. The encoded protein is CASSLGGRTDTQYF. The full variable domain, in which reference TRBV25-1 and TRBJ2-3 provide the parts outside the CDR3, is EADIYQTPRYLVIGTGKKITLECSQTMGHDKMYWYQQDPGMELHLIHYSYGVNSTEKGDLSSESTVSRIRTEHFPLTLESARPSHTSQYLCASSLGGRTDTQYFGPGTRLTVL.

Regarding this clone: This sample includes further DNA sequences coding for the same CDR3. As DNA, the CDR3 is TGTGCCAGCAGCTTGGCCGGGACAGGGTACGAGCAGTACTTC. This sequence encodes CASSLAGTGYEQYF. The chain has TRBV5-5 and TRBJ2-7; the match to TRBD1 covers 9 bases. The CDR3 is 14 amino acids. After removal of 0 bases from V and 4 bases from J, the junction contained 2 bases not matched to a gene. Germline V gene lookup returns CDR1 SGHKS and CDR2 YYEKEE (reference sequence). Together with reference TRBV5-5 and TRBJ2-7, the CDR3 gives the full variable domain: DAGVTQSPTHLIKTRGQQVTLRCSPISGHKSVSWYQQVLGQGPQFIFQYYEKEERGRGNFPDRFSARQFPNYSSELNVNALLLGDSALYLCASSLAGTGYEQYFGPGTRLTVT.

Here the CDR3 DNA reads TGTGCCAGCAGCTTAAACGGGAGGACCGGGGAGCTGTTTTTT. Its translation: CASSLNGRTGELFF. V and J are TRBV7-3 and TRBJ2-2; the match to TRBD2 covers 7 bases. CDR1 is SGHTA and CDR2 is FQGTGA in the germline V gene. The CDR3 length is 14 residues. V lost 1 base, J lost 5 bases, and 1 base stayed unmatched.

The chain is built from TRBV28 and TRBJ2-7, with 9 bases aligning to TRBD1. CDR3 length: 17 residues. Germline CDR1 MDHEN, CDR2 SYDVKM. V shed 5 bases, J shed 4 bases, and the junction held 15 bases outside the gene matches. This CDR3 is CASSPPLHGTGSYEQYF. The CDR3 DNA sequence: TGTGCCAGCAGTCCCCCCCTTCACGGGACAGGGTCATACGAGCAGTACTTC.

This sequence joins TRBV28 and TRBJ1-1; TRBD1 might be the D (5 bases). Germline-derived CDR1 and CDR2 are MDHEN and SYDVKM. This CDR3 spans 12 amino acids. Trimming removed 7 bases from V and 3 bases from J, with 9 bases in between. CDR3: CASTIGDTEAFF. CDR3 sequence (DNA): TGTGCCAGCACCATAGGGGACACTGAAGCTTTCTTT.

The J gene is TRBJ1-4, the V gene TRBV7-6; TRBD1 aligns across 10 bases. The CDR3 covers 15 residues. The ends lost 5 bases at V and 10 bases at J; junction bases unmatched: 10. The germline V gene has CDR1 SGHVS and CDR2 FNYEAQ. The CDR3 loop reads CASSLTGGDGGKLFF. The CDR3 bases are TGTGCCAGCAGCCTGACAGGGGGCGATGGGGGAAAACTGTTTTTT.

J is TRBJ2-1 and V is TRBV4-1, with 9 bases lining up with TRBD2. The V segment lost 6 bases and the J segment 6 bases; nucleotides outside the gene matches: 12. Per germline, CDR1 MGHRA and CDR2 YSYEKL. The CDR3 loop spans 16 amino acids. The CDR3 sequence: CASRALAGTLGNEQFF. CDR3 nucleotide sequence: TGCGCCAGCAGGGCTCTAGCGGGAACCTTGGGCAATGAGCAGTTCTTC.

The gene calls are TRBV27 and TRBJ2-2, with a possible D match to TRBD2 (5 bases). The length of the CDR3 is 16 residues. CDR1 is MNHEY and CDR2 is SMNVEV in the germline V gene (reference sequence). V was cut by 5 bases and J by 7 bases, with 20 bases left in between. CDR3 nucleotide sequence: TGTGCCAGCAGTCTCCTACTAGGATCCTCTTACGGGGAGCTGTTTTTT. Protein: CASSLLLGSSYGELFF.

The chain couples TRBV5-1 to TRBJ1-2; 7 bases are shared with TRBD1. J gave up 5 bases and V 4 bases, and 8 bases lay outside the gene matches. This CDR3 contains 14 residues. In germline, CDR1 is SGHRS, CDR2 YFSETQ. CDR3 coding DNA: TGCGCCAGCAGCCCGGGCGGGACAGAGTATGGCTACACCTTC. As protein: CASSPGGTEYGYTF. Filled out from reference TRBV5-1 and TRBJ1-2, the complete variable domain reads KAGVTQTPRYLIKTRGQQVTLSCSPISGHRSVSWYQQTPGQGLQFLFEYFSETQRNKGNFPGRFSGRQFSNSRSEMNVSTLELGDSALYLCASSPGGTEYGYTFGSGTRLTVV.

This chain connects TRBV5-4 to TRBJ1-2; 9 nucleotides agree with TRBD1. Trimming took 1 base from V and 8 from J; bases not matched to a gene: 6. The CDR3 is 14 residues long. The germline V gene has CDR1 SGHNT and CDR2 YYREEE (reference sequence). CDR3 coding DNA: TGTGCCAGCAGCTTGTCGGGGACAGGGTTCGGCTACACCTTC. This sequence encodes CASSLSGTGFGYTF. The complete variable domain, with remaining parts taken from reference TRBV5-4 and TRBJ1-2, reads ETGVTQSPTHLIKTRGQQVTLRCSSQSGHNTVSWYQQALGQGPQFIFQYYREEENGRGNFPPRFSGLQFPNYSSELNVNALELDDSALYLCASSLSGTGFGYTFGSGTRLTVV.

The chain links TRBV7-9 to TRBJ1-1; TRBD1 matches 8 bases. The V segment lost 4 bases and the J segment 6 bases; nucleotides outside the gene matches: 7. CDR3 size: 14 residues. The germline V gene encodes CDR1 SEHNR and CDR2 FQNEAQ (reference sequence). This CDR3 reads CASSWTGPPAEAFF. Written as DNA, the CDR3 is TGTGCCAGCAGCTGGACAGGGCCACCCGCTGAAGCTTTCTTT.

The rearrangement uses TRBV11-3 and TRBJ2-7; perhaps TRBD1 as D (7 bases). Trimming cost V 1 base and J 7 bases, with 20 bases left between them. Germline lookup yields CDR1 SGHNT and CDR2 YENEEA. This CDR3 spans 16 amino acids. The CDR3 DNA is TGTGCCAGCAGCTTAGGAGGAGGGGGCGCTTCAAGGGAGCAGTACTTC. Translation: CASSLGGGGASREQYF.

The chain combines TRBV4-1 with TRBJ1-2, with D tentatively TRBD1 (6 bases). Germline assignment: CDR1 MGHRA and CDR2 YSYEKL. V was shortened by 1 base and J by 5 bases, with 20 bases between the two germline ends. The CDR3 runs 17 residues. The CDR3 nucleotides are TGCGCCAGCAGCCAAGTGCAGGGTGGAACAACAGGGTATGGCTACACCTTC. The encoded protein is CASSQVQGGTTGYGYTF.

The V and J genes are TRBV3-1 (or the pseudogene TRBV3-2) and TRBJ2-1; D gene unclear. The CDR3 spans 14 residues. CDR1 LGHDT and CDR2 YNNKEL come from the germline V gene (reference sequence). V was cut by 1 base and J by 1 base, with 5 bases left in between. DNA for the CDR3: TGTGCCAGCAGCCAAGTTCTATCCTACAATGAGCAGTTCTTC. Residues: CASSQVLSYNEQFF.

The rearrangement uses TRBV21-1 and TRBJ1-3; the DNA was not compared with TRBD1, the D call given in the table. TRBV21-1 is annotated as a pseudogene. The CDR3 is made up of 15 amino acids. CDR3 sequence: CASSNRDSSGNTIYF. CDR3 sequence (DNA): TGTGCCAGCAGCAATCGCGACAGCTCTGGAAACACCATATATTTT.

Written as DNA, the CDR3 is TGTGCCAGCAGCTTCGGGACAGGGAACGAAAAACTGTTTTTT. As protein: CASSFGTGNEKLFF. The genes are TRBV7-9 and TRBJ1-4, with 9 positions matching TRBD1. Germline loops: CDR1 SEHNR, CDR2 FQNEAQ (reference sequence). This CDR3 has 14 residues. V lost 3 bases and J lost 8; bases outside the gene matches: 4.

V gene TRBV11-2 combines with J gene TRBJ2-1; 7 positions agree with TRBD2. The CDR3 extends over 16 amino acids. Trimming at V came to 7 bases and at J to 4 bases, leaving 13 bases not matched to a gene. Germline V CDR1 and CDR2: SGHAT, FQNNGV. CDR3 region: CASTPLMTSRYNEQFF. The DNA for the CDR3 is TGTGCCAGCACCCCACTGATGACTAGCAGATACAATGAGCAGTTCTTC.

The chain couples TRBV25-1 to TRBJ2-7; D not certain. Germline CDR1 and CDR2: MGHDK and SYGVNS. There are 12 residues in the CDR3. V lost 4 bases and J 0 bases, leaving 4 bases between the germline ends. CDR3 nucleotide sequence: TGTGCCAGCAGTGGGAGCTCCTACGAGCAGTACTTC. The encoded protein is CASSGSSYEQYF.